The T cell receptor beta chain described here comes from a study of cytomegalovirus exposure and HLA in healthy donors. Findings and limits, study-wide: Later on, a genetic analysis was performed. It linked a missense variant in DCLRE1C with V- and J-gene trimming of TCR beta. It was reported that the classifier diagnosed cytomegalovirus status with high specificity and sensitivity in both the original and validation cohorts. Under in vitro conditions, three CMV-associated chains were confirmed as specific for CMV antigens.

Germline lookup yields CDR1 SNHLY and CDR2 FYNNEI. The CDR3 covers 14 residues. Trimming at V came to 5 bases and at J to 5 bases, leaving 1 base not matched to a gene. Comment on this clone: As yet, its antigen is unknown.

The PCR employed 60 Vbeta primers together with 13 Jbeta primers. The method was immunoSEQ multiplex PCR; TCRdb's version includes in-frame clones alone and lacks a portion of them. This table has 150,000 to 200,000 clones, about 76% appearing once. The TCR originated in a woman aged 40-49 years in good health and CMV-seropositive. J is TRBJ2-3 and V is TRBV2; 13 bases map to TRBD2. Sequenced: PBMCs. CDR3 sequence: CASSTSGGGDTQYF. The CDR3 DNA reads as TGTGCCAGCAGTACTAGCGGGGGGGGAGATACGCAGTATTTT.